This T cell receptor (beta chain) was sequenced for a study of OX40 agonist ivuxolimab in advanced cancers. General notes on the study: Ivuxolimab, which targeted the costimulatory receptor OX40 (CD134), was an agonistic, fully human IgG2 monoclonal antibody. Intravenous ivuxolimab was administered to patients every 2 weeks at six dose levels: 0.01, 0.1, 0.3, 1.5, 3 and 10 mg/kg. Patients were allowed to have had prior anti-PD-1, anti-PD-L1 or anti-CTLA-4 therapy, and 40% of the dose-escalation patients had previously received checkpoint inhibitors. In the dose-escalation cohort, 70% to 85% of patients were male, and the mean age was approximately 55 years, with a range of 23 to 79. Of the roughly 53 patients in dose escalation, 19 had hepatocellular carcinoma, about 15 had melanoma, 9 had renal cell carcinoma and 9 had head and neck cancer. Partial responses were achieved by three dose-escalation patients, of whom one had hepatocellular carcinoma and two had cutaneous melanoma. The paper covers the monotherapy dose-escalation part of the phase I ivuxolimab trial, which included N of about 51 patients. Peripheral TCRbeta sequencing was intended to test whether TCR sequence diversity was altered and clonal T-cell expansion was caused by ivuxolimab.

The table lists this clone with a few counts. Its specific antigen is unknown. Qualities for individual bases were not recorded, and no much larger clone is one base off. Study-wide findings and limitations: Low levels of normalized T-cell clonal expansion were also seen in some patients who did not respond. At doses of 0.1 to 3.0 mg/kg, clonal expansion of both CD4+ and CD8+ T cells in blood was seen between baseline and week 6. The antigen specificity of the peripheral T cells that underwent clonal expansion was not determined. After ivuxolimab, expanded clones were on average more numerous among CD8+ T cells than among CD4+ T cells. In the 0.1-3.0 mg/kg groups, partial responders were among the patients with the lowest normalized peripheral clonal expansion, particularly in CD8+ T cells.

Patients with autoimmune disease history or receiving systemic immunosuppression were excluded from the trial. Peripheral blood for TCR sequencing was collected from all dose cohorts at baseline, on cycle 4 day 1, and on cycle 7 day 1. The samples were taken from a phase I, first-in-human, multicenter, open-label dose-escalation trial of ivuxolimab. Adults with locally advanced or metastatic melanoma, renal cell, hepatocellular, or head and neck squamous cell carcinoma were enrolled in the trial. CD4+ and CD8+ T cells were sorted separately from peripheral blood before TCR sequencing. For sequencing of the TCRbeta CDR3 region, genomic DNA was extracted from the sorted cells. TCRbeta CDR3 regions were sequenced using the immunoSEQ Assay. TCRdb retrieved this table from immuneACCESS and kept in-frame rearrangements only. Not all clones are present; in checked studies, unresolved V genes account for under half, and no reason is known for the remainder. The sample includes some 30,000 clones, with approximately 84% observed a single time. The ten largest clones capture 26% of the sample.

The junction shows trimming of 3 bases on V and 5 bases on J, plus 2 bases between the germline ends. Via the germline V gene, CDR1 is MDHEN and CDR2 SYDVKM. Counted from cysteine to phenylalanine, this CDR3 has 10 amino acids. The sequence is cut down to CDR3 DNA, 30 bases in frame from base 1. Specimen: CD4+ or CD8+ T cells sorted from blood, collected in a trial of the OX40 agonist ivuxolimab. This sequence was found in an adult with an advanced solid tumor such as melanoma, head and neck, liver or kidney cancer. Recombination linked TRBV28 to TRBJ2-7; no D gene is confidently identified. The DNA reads TGTGCCAGCAGTTTTGACGAGCAGTACTTC. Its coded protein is CASSFDEQYF.